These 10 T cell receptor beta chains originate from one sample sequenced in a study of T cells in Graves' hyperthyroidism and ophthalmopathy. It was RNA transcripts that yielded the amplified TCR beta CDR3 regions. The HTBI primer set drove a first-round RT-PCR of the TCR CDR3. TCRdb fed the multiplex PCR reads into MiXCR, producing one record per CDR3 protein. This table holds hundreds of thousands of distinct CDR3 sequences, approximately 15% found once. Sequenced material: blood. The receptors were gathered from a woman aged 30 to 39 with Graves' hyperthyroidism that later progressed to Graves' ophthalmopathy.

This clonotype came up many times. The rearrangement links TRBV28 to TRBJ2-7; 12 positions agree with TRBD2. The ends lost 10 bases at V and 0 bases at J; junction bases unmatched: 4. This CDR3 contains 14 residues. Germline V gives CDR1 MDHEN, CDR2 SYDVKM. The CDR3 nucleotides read TGTGCCACCATGACTAGCGGGAGCTCCTACGAGCAGTACTTC. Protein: CATMTSGSSYEQYF.

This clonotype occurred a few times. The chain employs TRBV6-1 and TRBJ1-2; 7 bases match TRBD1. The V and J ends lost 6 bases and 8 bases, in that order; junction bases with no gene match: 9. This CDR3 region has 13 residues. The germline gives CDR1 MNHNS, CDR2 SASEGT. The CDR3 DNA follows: TGTGCCAGCAGGGGGTCAGGGGGAGAAGGCTACACCTTC. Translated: CASRGSGGEGYTF.

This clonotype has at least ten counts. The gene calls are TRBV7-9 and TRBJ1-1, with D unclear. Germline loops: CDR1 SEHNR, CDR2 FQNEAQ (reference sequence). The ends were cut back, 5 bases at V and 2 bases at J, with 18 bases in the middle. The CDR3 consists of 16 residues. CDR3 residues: CASSHDGSRKNTEAFF. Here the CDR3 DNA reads TGTGCCAGCAGCCATGACGGGTCACGAAAAAACACTGAAGCTTTCTTT.

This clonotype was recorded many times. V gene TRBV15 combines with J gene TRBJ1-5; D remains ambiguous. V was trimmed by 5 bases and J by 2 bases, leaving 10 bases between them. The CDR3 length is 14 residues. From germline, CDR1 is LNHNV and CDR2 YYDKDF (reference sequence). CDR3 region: CATSEMWGNQPQHF. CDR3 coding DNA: TGTGCCACCAGCGAGATGTGGGGCAATCAGCCCCAGCATTTT.

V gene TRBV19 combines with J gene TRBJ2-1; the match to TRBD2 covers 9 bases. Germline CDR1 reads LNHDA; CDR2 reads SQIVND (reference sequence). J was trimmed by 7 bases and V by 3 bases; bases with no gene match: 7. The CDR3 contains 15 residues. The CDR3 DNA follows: TGTGCCAGTAGTATGACTAGCGGCCTACAGAATGAGCAGTTCTTC. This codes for CASSMTSGLQNEQFF.

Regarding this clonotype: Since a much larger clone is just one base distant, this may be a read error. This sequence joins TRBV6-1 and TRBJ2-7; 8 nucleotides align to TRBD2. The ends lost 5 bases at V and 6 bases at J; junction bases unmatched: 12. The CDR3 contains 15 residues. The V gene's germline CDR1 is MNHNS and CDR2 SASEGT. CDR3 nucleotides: TGTGCCAGCAGTAGGAGCGTCGGGAGGGCCCCCGAGCAGTACTTC. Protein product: CASSRSVGRAPEQYF.

Here the CDR3 reads CSADTGGATEAFF. CDR3 nucleotide sequence: TGCAGTGCGGACACAGGGGGTGCCACTGAAGCTTTCTTT. This chain connects TRBV20-1 to TRBJ1-1, with 8 bases lining up with TRBD1. Germline-derived CDR1 and CDR2 are DFQATT and SNEGSKA (reference sequence). This CDR3 has 13 amino acids. After removal of 6 bases from V and 4 bases from J, the junction contained 7 bases not matched to a gene.

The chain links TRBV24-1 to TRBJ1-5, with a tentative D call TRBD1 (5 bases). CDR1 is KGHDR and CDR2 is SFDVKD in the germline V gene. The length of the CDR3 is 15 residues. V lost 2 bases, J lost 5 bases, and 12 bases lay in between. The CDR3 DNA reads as TGTGCCACCAGTGATTCGCACGGGGGTGATCAGCCCCAGCATTTT. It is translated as CATSDSHGGDQPQHF.

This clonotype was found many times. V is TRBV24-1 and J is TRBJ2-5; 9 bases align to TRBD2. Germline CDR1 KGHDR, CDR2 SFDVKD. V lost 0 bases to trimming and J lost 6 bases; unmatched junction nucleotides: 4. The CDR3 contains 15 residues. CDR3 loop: CATSDLGSGSQTQYF. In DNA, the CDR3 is TGTGCCACCAGTGATTTGGGTAGCGGGAGTCAGACCCAGTACTTC.

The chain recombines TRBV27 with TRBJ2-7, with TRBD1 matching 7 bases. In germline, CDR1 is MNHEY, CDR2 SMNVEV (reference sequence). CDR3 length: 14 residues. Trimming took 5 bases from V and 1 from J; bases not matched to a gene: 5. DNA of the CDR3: TGTGCCAGCAGTAACCCACAGGGGTCCTACGAGCAGTACTTC. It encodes CASSNPQGSYEQYF.